This T cell receptor beta chain was profiled in a study of cytomegalovirus exposure and HLA in healthy donors (dated by TCRdb to the late 2010s). Describing the broader study: According to an earlier analysis of around 600 of the donors, 150 million to 200 million T cells yielded 100 million or so unique TCR beta sequences and around 280 Gb of sequence data. An early release covering 500 to 750 HLA-typed donors comprised approximately 290 gigabases of sequencing data and roughly 86 million unique TCR sequences. Of the roughly 410 genotyped donors, 65% to 90% were placed in the genetic ancestry cluster associated with self-reported Caucasian donors. The study aimed to test whether signatures of past pathogen exposure could be identified by cataloging public T cell receptors. The study profiled the T cell repertoires of 550 to 700 subjects by immunosequencing and related them to cytomegalovirus serostatus. Besides the first cohort of 666 subjects, a separate validation cohort made up of over 100 different subjects was used. The study combined high-throughput TCR immunosequencing, statistical association of individual TCRs with disease status, and machine learning to predict cytomegalovirus infection status. A later analysis re-examined previously published TCR beta repertoires from more than 600 donors and added high-resolution HLA genotyping to investigate patterns of TCR occurrence. In the later analysis, no new phenotypic data were used to find candidate immune exposures; instead, reliance was placed on TCR beta sequences and their occurrence across donors. To decide whether each TCR beta V gene segment behaved as functional or pseudogenic, an earlier analysis of some 600 of the donors relied on high-throughput TCR beta sequencing. Donor age, sex, ethnicity and CMV serostatus were collected together with the repertoire data. A later genetic analysis used genome-wide SNP genotypes for about 60% of the roughly 700 donors, treating that subset as a discovery cohort. All discovery cohort repertoires had been generated on a single sequencing platform. Both class I and class II loci were covered by HLA typing, at four-digit resolution. Typing coverage differed by locus: A, B, C, DRB1 and DQB1 were typed in roughly 629-640 donors, DQA1 in around 500, DPA1 in 600 to 610, and DPB1 in approximately 450. Several DR-DQ haplotypes were treated as single units for association and clustering because of strong linkage in the cohort. On average, around 240,000 unique TCR beta nucleotide sequences were sequenced per donor among 350 to 400 genotyped donors of the cohort, with roughly 18% of those sequences being non-productive. General study outcomes and caveats: In a later genetic analysis, a missense DCLRE1C variant was associated with V-gene and J-gene trimming of TCR beta chains, and the association was replicated in an independent cohort. Some IMGT-functional V segments, including TRBV6-2 and TRBV6-3, could not be distinguished by the 87-base-pair reads and were therefore excluded. A cluster of highly shared sequence variants was judged likely to be a technical artifact of the sequencing pipeline. In this cohort, only TCR beta chains were sequenced, and detectable features were limited by the absence of alpha or paired-chain data. Assigning TCR associations to individual alleles was difficult when HLA alleles, especially DR and DQ, strongly co-occurred. The classifier was reported to diagnose cytomegalovirus status with high specificity and sensitivity in both the original and validation cohorts. A later genetic analysis reported fewer N-insertions in productive TCRs among donors in an Asian-associated ancestry cluster than the 666-donor mean. In vitro tests confirmed that a few of the cytomegalovirus-associated TCR beta chains recognize cytomegalovirus antigens. Presence/absence analyses assumed roughly uniform sequencing depth across donors, an assumption that may not hold. A later analysis found that TCR association rates varied across HLA loci, with DRB1 alleles showing the most associated TCRs and HLA-C alleles the fewest. A further reported finding was that TCR beta sequences accurately predicted the HLA-A and HLA-B alleles for most subjects in the first cohort. A later analysis reported that several top co-occurrence clusters appeared linked to parvovirus B19, influenza, CMV and Epstein-Barr virus. According to the authors, the approach could potentially be generalized to other disease states and immunological phenotypes. A later analysis associated 15,000 or so TCR beta sequences with specific HLA alleles at a false discovery rate of 0.05. CMV serostatus was the only immune exposure information available for the cohort. Across donors, most TCR sequences were observed very rarely, whereas some public TCRs were present in many individuals. Most CMV-associated TCR beta chains appeared to be HLA-restricted in a later analysis, and the HLA associations seemed to be driven largely by CMV exposure. Because HLA typing was unavailable for some donors at each locus, only the typed subset was used in association tests. Correlated functional status among segregating V segments might be attributable to linkage disequilibrium, but an unknown experimental factor could not be ruled out. The study gave a list of about 160 TCR beta chains associated with cytomegalovirus. The earlier analysis of 587 of the donors excluded 15 to 20 rarely observed V segments, including chromosome 9 orphons, because counts were too low. An earlier analysis of roughly 570 of the donors showed that most TCR beta V segments appeared in productive rearrangements either about 90% or about 30% of the time, which broadly matched IMGT annotations. In a later analysis, HLA-associated TCR beta chains showed more clonal expansion and lower generation probabilities than non-associated chains that were equally common.

Libraries were built with the immunoSEQ multiplex PCR assay. For the multiplex PCR, a mixture combining 60 forward primers for TCR Vbeta segments and 13 reverse primers for TCR Jbeta segments was used. The CDR3 region of rearranged TCR beta genes was amplified from genomic DNA with a multiplex PCR assay. On the Illumina HiSeq System, the amplified TCR beta libraries were sequenced as 87-base-pair reads. The study's processing was this. In a later analysis, 77 million or so unique TCR beta chains were counted across the roughly 700 repertoires, and roughly 10 million of these chains were shared by at least two donors. Raw reads were error-corrected and collapsed into unique sequences with a nearest-neighbor algorithm that merged closely related sequences to remove PCR and sequencing errors. CDR3 sequences were aligned to IMGT reference sequences to assign V, D and J gene segments. Each retained sequence needed at least a six-nucleotide match to both a V gene segment and a J gene segment. A rearrangement was called productive if the CDR3 had no stop codons and remained in frame with V and J, and every other rearrangement was called non-productive. CDR3 was defined according to IMGT convention as the region running from the second conserved V-encoded cysteine to the conserved J-encoded phenylalanine. The earlier analysis of some 580 of the donors excluded any sequence lacking an unambiguous match to a single V gene segment. In an earlier analysis of roughly 600 of the donors, a V segment was called functional when productive rearrangements were above 56.7%, and segregating when the standard deviation between donors exceeded 5%. A statistical classification framework was built for diagnosing cytomegalovirus status from the catalog of TCR beta chain sequences. In a later analysis, TCR nucleotide sequences were compared against IMGT/GENE-DB human TR gene sequences so that V and J genes could be assigned. The TCRdist pipeline was used in a later analysis to assign CDR3 sequences and most-parsimonious VDJ recombination scenarios. In a later analysis, each TCR beta chain was defined by its CDR3 amino acid sequence together with its V-gene family, and reads without a unique V-gene family were excluded. In a later analysis, nearly 600 highly shared, low-generation-probability nucleotide sequences were removed to address suspected cross-contamination and a sequencing artifact. A later analysis calculated a clonal expansion index for each public chain from normalized within-repertoire ranks of inferred template counts. Generation probabilities in a later analysis came from a VDJ recombination model fitted to out-of-frame rearrangements, and those results were checked against IGoR. Hypergeometric tests were used in a later analysis to score TCR-TCR, TCR-HLA and TCR-CMV co-occurrence, with a repertoire-size bias correction applied to the TCR pairs. False discovery rates were estimated in a later analysis by permuting HLA or CMV assignments 20 times. In a later analysis, co-occurring TCRs were grouped with DBSCAN, and TCRdist sequence similarity was added when clustering was performed within HLA-allele-positive subsets. For co-occurrence clustering, repertoires with fewer than 30,000 or more than 120,000 public chains were excluded, along with roughly 5 repertoires with anomalous nucleotide sharing. As stored in TCRdb, this immuneACCESS dataset retains in-frame rearrangements with V and J assigned. A fraction of the clones does not appear; measured against another copy, unresolved V genes explain less than half of the discrepancy, and the remainder lacks a known reason. That table supplies the V and J calls and clone size; D and trimming were determined from the DNA. The sample yields about 140,000 clones; about 80% were counted once. Jointly, the top ten make up roughly 2.4% of the sample.

Sequences SGHTA (CDR1) and FQGNSA (CDR2) are obtained from the germline V gene. V sheds 1 base and J sheds 3 bases, leaving 10 bases between their ends. The CDR3 has 15 amino acids, counting the end cysteine and phenylalanine. Of all the DNA, just the CDR3 is kept, 45 bases in frame from base 1. The cohort consisted of 666 healthy bone marrow donors. Cohort members were all nominally healthy when sampled, although unrecorded immune exposures were likely present. The donor tested CMV seropositive and was one of the 289 seropositive cohort members. A peripheral blood sample was collected from each donor, and TCR beta sequencing was performed on peripheral blood mononuclear cells. The Qiagen DNeasy Blood Extraction Kit was used to extract genomic DNA from the blood cell samples. A word on this clone: What this receptor recognizes is not known. Base qualities are missing; no much larger clone stands one base away.

The chain joins TRBV7-2 to TRBJ1-5; the D gene is perhaps TRBD1, from 6 matching bases. The sample consisted of PBMCs. This clonotype originated in a woman under 30 in good health and CMV-seropositive. The DNA sequence is given as TGTGCCAGCAGCTTAGGCAGGGGAAACAATCAGCCCCAGCATTTT. This codes for CASSLGRGNNQPQHF.